One TCR beta chain is described in this entry. Its antigen is still unknown. This record belongs to a study of T cell responses to AZD1222 COVID-19 vaccine. Whole-study results and caveats: When two AZD1222 doses had been given, Spike-specific TCR breadth and depth rose. Donors skewed white British and female; clonal diversity was possibly underestimated. The study sampled repertoires only after the peak T cell response.

The ends lost 5 bases at V and 8 bases at J; junction bases unmatched: 6. This CDR3 is built from 13 residues. Germline CDR1 and CDR2: MNHEY and SVGAGI. Some clones are missing from TCRdb's copy, which holds only in-frame ones; the method was immunoSEQ multiplex PCR. The sample lists about 83,000 clones; about 90% were seen once. This chain uses TRBV6-5 with TRBJ2-1, with 7 bases that match TRBD1. The TCR originated in an adult in good health. The source material was peripheral blood, sampled on day 0 of MenACWY control vaccination. The CDR3 sequence: CASSIDRADEQFF. The CDR3 DNA reads TGTGCCAGCAGTATCGACAGGGCCGATGAGCAGTTCTTC.